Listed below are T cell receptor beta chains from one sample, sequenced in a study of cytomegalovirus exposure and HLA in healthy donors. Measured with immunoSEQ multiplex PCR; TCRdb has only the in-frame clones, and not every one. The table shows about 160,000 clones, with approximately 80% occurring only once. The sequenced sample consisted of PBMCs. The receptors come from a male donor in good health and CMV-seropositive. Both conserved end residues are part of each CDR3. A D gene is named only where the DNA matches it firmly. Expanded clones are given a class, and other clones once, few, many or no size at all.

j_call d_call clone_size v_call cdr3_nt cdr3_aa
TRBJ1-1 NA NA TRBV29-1 TGCAGCGTACGAGTTCTAGTGAACACTGAAGCTTTCTTT CSVRVLVNTEAFF
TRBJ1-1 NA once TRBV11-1 TGTGCCAGCAGCTCCCTCACGGCCGGGAACGCTGAAGCTTTCTTT CASSSLTAGNAEAFF
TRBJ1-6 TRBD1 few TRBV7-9 TGTTCCAGCAGCGGCAGGGGGCCGGTGGGGAATTCACCCCTCCACTTT CSSSGRGPVGNSPLHF
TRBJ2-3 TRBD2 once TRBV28 TGTGCCAGCAGTTCAAAAAGCGGGAGGGCCTTGGAAGATACGCAGTATTTT CASSSKSGRALEDTQYF
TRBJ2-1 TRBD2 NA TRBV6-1 TGTGCCAGCAGTGAGGGACTAGTCGGGGGGAAGCAGTTCTTC CASSEGLVGGKQFF
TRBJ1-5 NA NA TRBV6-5 TGTGCCAGCAGGTCCACAGGGCGCCGCAATCAGCCCCAGCATTTT CASRSTGRRNQPQHF
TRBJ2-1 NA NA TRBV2 TGTGCCAGCAGTGCAGGGGACATTCGCAAGGAGCAGTTCTTC CASSAGDIRKEQFF
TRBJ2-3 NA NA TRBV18 TGTGCCAGCTCACCACCGGGATCGGGGACGCAGTATTTT CASSPPGSGTQYF
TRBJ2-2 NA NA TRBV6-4 TGTGCCAGCAGTGACTCAACAGAGAACACCGGGGAGCTGTTTTTT CASSDSTENTGELFF
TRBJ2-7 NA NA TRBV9 TGTGCCAGCAGCCCACGCCAGGGTCAGCAGTACTTC CASSPRQGQQYF
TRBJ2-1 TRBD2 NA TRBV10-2 TGCGCCAGCATGGGACTAGCGGGGGGCTTCTCCTACAATGAGCAGTTCTTC CASMGLAGGFSYNEQFF
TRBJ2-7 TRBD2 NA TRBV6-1 TGTGCCAGCAGTGAAGGACTAGCGGGAGGGCAACCCACCTACGAGCAGTACTTC CASSEGLAGGQPTYEQYF
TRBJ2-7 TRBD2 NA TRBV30 TGTGCCTGGCAAACTAGCGGGACCGGCAACGAGCAGTACTTC CAWQTSGTGNEQYF
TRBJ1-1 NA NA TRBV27 TGTGCCAGCAGTTTATACGGTCTGGGAGGCGAAGCTTTCTTT CASSLYGLGGEAFF
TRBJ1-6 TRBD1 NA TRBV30 TGTGCCTGGAGACTACAGGGGGAACATTCACCCCTCCACTTT CAWRLQGEHSPLHF
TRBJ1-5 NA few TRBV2 TGTGCCAGCAGTGAACAACAGCCCCAGCATTTT CASSEQQPQHF
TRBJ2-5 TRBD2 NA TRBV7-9 TGTGCCAGCAGCTTAGACGGGAGGAGAGAAGAGACCCAGTACTTC CASSLDGRREETQYF
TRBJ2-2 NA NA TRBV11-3 TGTGCCAGCAGCGCAAGTTTAGCGAACACCGGGGAGCTGTTTTTT CASSASLANTGELFF
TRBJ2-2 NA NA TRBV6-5 TGTGCCAGCAGTTACGGGTGGCGGAACGGGGAGCTGTTTTTT CASSYGWRNGELFF
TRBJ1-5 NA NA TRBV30 TGTGCCTGGACACAGGGACTAGGGGGGTCTCAGCCCCAGCATTTT CAWTQGLGGSQPQHF
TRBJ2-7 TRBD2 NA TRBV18 TGTGCCAGCACAACTAGCGGGAGGGACTACGAGCAGTACTTC CASTTSGRDYEQYF
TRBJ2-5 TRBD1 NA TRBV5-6 TGTGCCAGCAGCTTGGCCGGCAGGGGGCCAGAGACCCAGTACTTC CASSLAGRGPETQYF
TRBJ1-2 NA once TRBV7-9 TGTGCCAGCAGCCTTTCCACTTTCTATGGCTACACCTTC CASSLSTFYGYTF
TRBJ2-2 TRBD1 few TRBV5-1 TGCGCCAGCAGCTTCGTGAAATCGGACAGGGGGTGGACCGGGGAGCTGTTTTTT CASSFVKSDRGWTGELFF
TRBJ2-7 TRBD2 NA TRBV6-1 TGTGCCAGCATTCTTAGCCCTAGCGGGAGTTACGAGCAGTACTTC CASILSPSGSYEQYF
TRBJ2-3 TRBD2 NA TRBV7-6 TGTGCCAGCAGCTCCGAACTAGCGGGAGGGCAAGATACGCAGTATTTT CASSSELAGGQDTQYF
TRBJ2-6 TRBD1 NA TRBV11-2 TGTGCCAGCAGTGGGACAGCTGGGGCCAACGTCCTGACTTTC CASSGTAGANVLTF
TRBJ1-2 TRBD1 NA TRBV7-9 TGTTCCAGCAGCTTCGGACAGGGGGCACCGAGCTATGGCTACACCTTC CSSSFGQGAPSYGYTF
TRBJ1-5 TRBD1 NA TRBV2 TGTGCCAGCAGTGAGGGACAGGGTAATCAGCCCCAGCATTTT CASSEGQGNQPQHF
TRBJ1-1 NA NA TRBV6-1 TGTGCCAGCACCCCGCGGGGGGACACTGAAGCTTTCTTT CASTPRGDTEAFF
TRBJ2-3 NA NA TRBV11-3 TGTGCCAGCAGCTTAGGGGGTAGCGGAGTCACAGATACGCAGTATTTT CASSLGGSGVTDTQYF
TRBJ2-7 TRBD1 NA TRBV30 TGTGCCTGGACCCCCCTCGGGACAGCCCCCTACGAGCAGTACTTC CAWTPLGTAPYEQYF
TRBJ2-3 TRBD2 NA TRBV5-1 TGCGCCAGCAGCTCGGGGACTAGCGGATTCACAGATACGCAGTATTTT CASSSGTSGFTDTQYF
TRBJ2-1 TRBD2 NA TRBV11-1 TGTGCCAGCAGCTTAAGACTAGCGGGAGAGCGTGATGAGCAGTTCTTC CASSLRLAGERDEQFF
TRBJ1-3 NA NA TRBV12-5 TGTGCTAGTGGTTTGTCAGATAACGTTGGAAACACCATATATTTT CASGLSDNVGNTIYF
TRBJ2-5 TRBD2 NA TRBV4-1 TGCGCCAGCAGCCAAGATCGGGGGACTAGCGGGAGATCGGAGACCCAGTACTTC CASSQDRGTSGRSETQYF
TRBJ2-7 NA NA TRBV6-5 TGTGCCAGCAGTTACTCCTTGGAGAGAGCCTACGAGCAGTACTTC CASSYSLERAYEQYF
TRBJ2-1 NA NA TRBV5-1 TGCGCCAGCAGCTTGGGGGAGCCGGTTGAGCAGTTCTTC CASSLGEPVEQFF
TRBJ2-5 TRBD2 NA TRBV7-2 TGTGCCAGCACCCCAGAAGGGCTAGCGGGAGGGGAGACCCAGTACTTC CASTPEGLAGGETQYF
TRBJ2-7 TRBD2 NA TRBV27 TGTGCCAGCAGTTTAGAGATAGGACTAGCGGGCGGGCAGTACTTC CASSLEIGLAGGQYF
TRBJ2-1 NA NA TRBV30 TGTGCCTGGAGTGAGCGGAACTCCTACAATGAGCAGTTCTTC CAWSERNSYNEQFF
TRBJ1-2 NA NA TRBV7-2 TGTGCCAGCAGCTCGACAGTCGGCTACACCTTC CASSSTVGYTF
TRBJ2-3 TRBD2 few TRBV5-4 TGTGCCAGCAGCTTGGGTTCGAGCGGGAGGTTGACCGATACGCAGTATTTT CASSLGSSGRLTDTQYF
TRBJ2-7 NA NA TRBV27 TGTGCCAGCGGCTTATTCTATCGAAACGAGCAGTACTTC CASGLFYRNEQYF